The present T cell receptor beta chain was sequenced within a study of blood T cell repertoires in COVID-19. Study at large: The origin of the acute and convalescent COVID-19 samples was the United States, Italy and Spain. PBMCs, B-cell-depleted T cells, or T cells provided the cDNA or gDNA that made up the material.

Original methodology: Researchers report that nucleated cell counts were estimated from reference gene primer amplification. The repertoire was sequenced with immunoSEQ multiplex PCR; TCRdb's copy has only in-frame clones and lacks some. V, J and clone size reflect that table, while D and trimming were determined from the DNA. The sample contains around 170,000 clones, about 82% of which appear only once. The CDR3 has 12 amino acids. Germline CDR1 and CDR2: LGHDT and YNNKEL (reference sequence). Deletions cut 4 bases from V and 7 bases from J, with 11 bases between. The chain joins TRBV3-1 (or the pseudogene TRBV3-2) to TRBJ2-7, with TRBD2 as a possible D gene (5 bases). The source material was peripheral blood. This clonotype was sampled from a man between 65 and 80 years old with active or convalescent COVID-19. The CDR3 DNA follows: TGTGCCAGCAGCCCCCTCCCGGGGGAGCAGTACTTC. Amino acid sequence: CASSPLPGEQYF.